This entry lists 24 T cell receptor beta chains sequenced from one sample in a study of blood T cells in healthy people across ages. Alongside a J-beta primer mix, a sample-barcoded 5' primer served in a second PCR lasting roughly 6 to 11 cycles. TCRdb recomputed calls from the 5' RACE reads with MiXCR, one row per CDR3 protein. The top ten hold 2.1% of the sample, which has 1.5 million to 2 million distinct CDR3 sequences, roughly 52% seen once. What was sequenced was blood. The receptors originated from a woman in her thirties or forties in good health.

This clonotype was seen more than once but under ten times. This chain links TRBV6-2 or TRBV6-3 with TRBJ2-5; D gene ambiguous. V was shortened by 6 bases and J by 5 bases, with 13 bases between the two germline ends. This CDR3 has 13 residues. CDR1 is MNHEY, CDR2 SVGEGT, per germline. The CDR3 reads CASSPGMRETQYF. The CDR3 DNA sequence: TGTGCCAGCAGCCCTGGGATGCGGGAGACCCAGTACTTC.

This chain uses TRBV6-2 or TRBV6-3 with TRBJ2-1; TRBD1 aligns across 8 bases. From germline, CDR1 is MNHEY and CDR2 SVGEGT. This CDR3 comprises 17 residues. The ends lost 2 bases at V and 7 bases at J; junction bases unmatched: 13. CDR3 loop: CASSYNRGSIHRNEQFF. The CDR3 nucleotides are TGTGCCAGCAGTTACAACAGGGGGTCAATACACAGGAATGAGCAGTTCTTC.

Remarks on this clonotype: Germline and junction disagree at one end, which may indicate a read error. The gene calls are TRBV11-1 and TRBJ1-1; D not resolved. CDR1 is SGHAT, CDR2 FQDESV, per germline (reference sequence). This CDR3 region has 17 residues. CDR3 residues: CASRLGGPVAMNTEAFF. CDR3 nucleotide sequence: TGTGCCAGCAGATTAGGTGGTCCCGTCGCGATGAACACTGAAGCTTTCTTT.

The CDR3 coding sequence is TGTGCCAGCAGCGCTCATACTAACTACGAGCAGTACTTC. Amino acid sequence: CASSAHTNYEQYF. V gene TRBV9 combines with J gene TRBJ2-7; D remains unclear. V lost 3 bases, J lost 3 bases, and 10 bases lay in between. This CDR3 has 13 amino acids. Germline V gives CDR1 SGDLS, CDR2 YYNGEE. The whole variable domain, filled in from reference TRBV9 and TRBJ2-7, reads DSGVTQTPKHLITATGQRVTLRCSPRSGDLSVYWYQQSLDQGLQFLIQYYNGEERAKGNILERFSAQQFPDLHSELNLSSLELGDSALYFCASSAHTNYEQYFGPGTRLTVT.

This chain connects TRBV6-2 or TRBV6-3 to TRBJ1-1; 9 bases match TRBD1. Germline V CDR1 and CDR2: MNHEY, SVGEGT. J gave up 8 bases and V 5 bases, and 9 bases lay outside the gene matches. CDR3 length: 14 amino acids. CDR3 amino acids: CASSRRDRVGEAFF. The CDR3 DNA sequence: TGTGCCAGCAGTCGGCGGGACAGGGTGGGCGAAGCTTTCTTT.

The chain recombines TRBV5-1 with TRBJ2-1; D possibly corresponds to TRBD2 (6 bases). Trimming cost V 3 bases and J 0 bases, with 13 bases left between them. The CDR3 extends over 16 amino acids. The germline gives CDR1 SGHRS, CDR2 YFSETQ. CDR3 residues: CASSSPGLDSYNEQFF. In nucleotides, the CDR3 is TGCGCCAGCAGCTCGCCGGGACTTGACTCCTACAATGAGCAGTTCTTC.

As for this clonotype: At one boundary the junction diverges from the germline segment, which might be a read error. The chain couples TRBV13 to TRBJ2-4, with D possibly called TRBD1 or TRBD2 (6 bases each). CDR3 size: 12 residues. Germline V gene data show CDR1 as PRHDT and CDR2 as FYEKMQ (reference sequence). CDR3 residues: CASSLQTGRRYF. CDR3 nucleotide sequence: TGTGCTAGCAGCCTTCAAACAGGGAGGAGGTACTTC.

The chain employs TRBV5-5 and TRBJ1-6; 9 positions match TRBD1. V trimming: 4 bases; J trimming: 9 bases; junction bases outside the gene matches: 8. The CDR3 extends over 15 amino acids. The germline gives CDR1 SGHKS, CDR2 YYEKEE (reference sequence). CDR3 coding DNA: TGTGCCAGCAGCGGACGGACAGGGGCCGGTTCACCCCTCCACTTT. Its translation: CASSGRTGAGSPLHF.

This clonotype showed up just a few times. The CDR3 DNA reads as TGTGCCAGCAGTTCATTTCAGGACTCCTACGAGCAGTACTTC. It is translated as CASSSFQDSYEQYF. V and J are TRBV27 and TRBJ2-7; no clear D gene. CDR3 length: 14 amino acids. Looked up from germline, CDR1 is MNHEY and CDR2 is SMNVEV (reference sequence). V was shortened by 4 bases and J by 0 bases, with 10 bases between the two germline ends.

This clonotype came up once. This sequence joins TRBV7-2 and TRBJ1-5; no clear D. The V end lost 5 bases, the J end lost 2 bases, and 16 bases lay between the germline ends. The CDR3 consists of 16 residues. The germline V gene encodes CDR1 SGHTA and CDR2 FQGNSA. Here the CDR3 DNA reads TGTGCCAGCAGCCCCCAAGGCCGTGGGGGCAATCAGCCCCAGCATTTT. Its translation: CASSPQGRGGNQPQHF.

The V and J genes are TRBV7-2 and TRBJ2-1; no clear D. This CDR3 region has 13 residues. V was cut by 5 bases and J by 6 bases, with 11 bases left in between. Germline loops: CDR1 SGHTA, CDR2 FQGNSA. For the CDR3, the DNA is TGTGCCAGCAGCGCCTACCTGGGCAATGAGCAGTTCTTC. It encodes CASSAYLGNEQFF.

The gene calls are TRBV7-2 and TRBJ2-3; D remains unclear. Germline CDR1 and CDR2: SGHTA and FQGNSA. This CDR3 is built from 18 residues. V was clipped by 3 bases and J by 2 bases, with 21 bases between them. In DNA, the CDR3 is TGTGCCAGCAGCTTCAATCCGAGGTTGGCTCTCATCACAGATACGCAGTATTTT. This gives the protein CASSFNPRLALITDTQYF. Together with reference TRBV7-2 and TRBJ2-3, the CDR3 gives the full variable domain: GAGVSQSPSNKVTEKGKDVELRCDPISGHTALYWYRQSLGQGLEFLIYFQGNSAPDKSGLPSDRFSAERTGGSVSTLTIQRTQQEDSAVYLCASSFNPRLALITDTQYFGPGTRLTVL.

The chain combines TRBV6-2 or TRBV6-3 with TRBJ2-5; maybe TRBD1 (5 bases). Germline loops: CDR1 MNHEY, CDR2 SVGEGT. The CDR3 runs 15 residues. The V end lost 2 bases, the J end lost 1 base, and 11 bases lay between the germline ends. CDR3 sequence: CASSYLGQIQETQYF. DNA of the CDR3: TGTGCCAGCAGTTACCTGGGGCAGATCCAAGAGACCCAGTACTTC.

This clonotype has a handful of counts. The CDR3 nucleotides are TGTGCCAGCTTACCTGGTCCGGGACGGAGACAAGAGACCCAGTACTTC. This gives the protein CASLPGPGRRQETQYF. The chain employs TRBV6-2 or TRBV6-3 and TRBJ2-5; D might be TRBD1 or TRBD2, each matching 5 bases. Germline lookup yields CDR1 MNHEY and CDR2 SVGEGT. V lost 8 bases and J 2 bases, leaving 21 bases between the germline ends. The CDR3 runs to 16 residues.

The gene calls are TRBV20-1 and TRBJ2-1; the match to TRBD1 covers 9 bases. This CDR3 spans 13 amino acids. V was clipped by 4 bases and J by 8 bases; unmatched bases: 6. Germline V gives CDR1 DFQATT, CDR2 SNEGSKA (reference sequence). In nucleotides, the CDR3 is TGCAGTGCTACCGGGACAGGGTTATATGAGCAGTTCTTC. Its protein is CSATGTGLYEQFF.

Comment on this clonotype: The CDR3 ends on some other residue instead of the conserved phenylalanine or tryptophan, so this is likely a read error. V is TRBV7-2 and J is TRBJ1-2; D may be TRBD1 (5 bases). Looked up from germline, CDR1 is SGHTA and CDR2 is FQGNSA. The CDR3 covers 13 residues. Between the trimmed V and J ends, which lost 2 bases and 5 bases, there was a span of 9 bases. This CDR3 reads CASSLPGTYGYTL. In DNA, the CDR3 is TGTGCCAGCAGCTTACCAGGGACGTATGGCTACACCTTA.

V is TRBV7-8 and J is TRBJ2-3; D is ambiguous. Germline assignment: CDR1 SGHVS and CDR2 FQNEAQ. V lost 1 base to trimming and J lost 4 bases, with 9 bases between them. This CDR3 region has 14 residues. CDR3 amino acids: CASSLVLTPDTQYF. The CDR3 DNA is TGTGCCAGCAGCTTAGTATTAACCCCAGATACGCAGTATTTT.

The table lists this clonotype with a count of one. The chain links TRBV6-6 to TRBJ1-2, with D hard to call. The V and J ends lost 6 bases and 4 bases respectively, with 12 bases between them. CDR3 length equals 13 residues. Per germline, CDR1 MNHNY and CDR2 SVGAGI (reference sequence). CDR3 loop: CASSPAQSYGYTF. CDR3 coding DNA: TGTGCCAGCAGCCCCGCGCAGAGCTATGGCTACACCTTC.

The J gene is TRBJ1-1, the V gene TRBV13; D is ambiguous. The CDR3 consists of 13 residues. CDR1 and CDR2 (germline): PRHDT, FYEKMQ (reference sequence). The ends were cut back, 5 bases at V and 6 bases at J, with 13 bases in the middle. The CDR3 loop is CASSPGRPSEAFF. The CDR3 nucleotides are TGTGCCAGCAGCCCCGGGAGGCCCTCTGAAGCTTTCTTT.

The V and J genes are TRBV7-2 and TRBJ2-5; a possible D gene is TRBD2 (6 bases). Germline V CDR1 and CDR2: SGHTA, FQGNSA. V dropped 5 bases and J dropped 1 base, with 14 bases sitting between them. There are 15 residues in the CDR3. The chain's CDR3 is CASSIPRGSQETQYF. The DNA for the CDR3 is TGTGCCAGCAGCATCCCTCGGGGGAGCCAAGAGACCCAGTACTTC.

This chain connects TRBV20-1 to TRBJ2-7, with 14 positions matching TRBD2. The germline gives CDR1 DFQATT, CDR2 SNEGSKA (reference sequence). The CDR3 extends over 16 amino acids. V was clipped by 5 bases and J by 0 bases; unmatched bases: 6. The CDR3 bases are TGCAGTGCTCCAAGGGGACTAGCGGGGGCCTCCTACGAGCAGTACTTC. Its translation is CSAPRGLAGASYEQYF.

The chain couples TRBV7-8 to TRBJ1-4; D is possibly TRBD1 (5 bases). The CDR3 runs to 14 residues. Trimming stripped 3 bases from V and 8 bases from J, with 13 bases between. CDR1 and CDR2 (germline): SGHVS, FQNEAQ. The CDR3 loop reads CASSFSGPQEKLFF. In DNA, the CDR3 is TGTGCCAGCAGCTTTTCGGGACCCCAAGAAAAACTGTTTTTT.

This clonotype was observed a handful of times. The V and J genes are TRBV4-2 and TRBJ1-2; D is uncertain. The germline V gene has CDR1 LGHNA and CDR2 YNFKEQ. This CDR3 comprises 13 residues. V was trimmed by 1 base and J by 8 bases, leaving 11 bases between them. CDR3 nucleotide sequence: TGTGCCAGCAGCCAAGCGATTCCGGGAGGCTACACCTTC. Translated: CASSQAIPGGYTF.

A remark on this clonotype: The junction and the germline gene differ at one end; a read error may be behind it. This chain joins TRBV20-1 and TRBJ2-5, with D perhaps matching TRBD2 (6 bases). The germline V gene encodes CDR1 DFQATT and CDR2 SNEGSKA (reference sequence). This CDR3 has 16 residues. The CDR3 loop is CSTRDGRRVRQETQYF. The DNA for the CDR3 is TGCAGTACTAGAGATGGCAGGAGGGTCAGACAAGAGACCCAGTACTTC.